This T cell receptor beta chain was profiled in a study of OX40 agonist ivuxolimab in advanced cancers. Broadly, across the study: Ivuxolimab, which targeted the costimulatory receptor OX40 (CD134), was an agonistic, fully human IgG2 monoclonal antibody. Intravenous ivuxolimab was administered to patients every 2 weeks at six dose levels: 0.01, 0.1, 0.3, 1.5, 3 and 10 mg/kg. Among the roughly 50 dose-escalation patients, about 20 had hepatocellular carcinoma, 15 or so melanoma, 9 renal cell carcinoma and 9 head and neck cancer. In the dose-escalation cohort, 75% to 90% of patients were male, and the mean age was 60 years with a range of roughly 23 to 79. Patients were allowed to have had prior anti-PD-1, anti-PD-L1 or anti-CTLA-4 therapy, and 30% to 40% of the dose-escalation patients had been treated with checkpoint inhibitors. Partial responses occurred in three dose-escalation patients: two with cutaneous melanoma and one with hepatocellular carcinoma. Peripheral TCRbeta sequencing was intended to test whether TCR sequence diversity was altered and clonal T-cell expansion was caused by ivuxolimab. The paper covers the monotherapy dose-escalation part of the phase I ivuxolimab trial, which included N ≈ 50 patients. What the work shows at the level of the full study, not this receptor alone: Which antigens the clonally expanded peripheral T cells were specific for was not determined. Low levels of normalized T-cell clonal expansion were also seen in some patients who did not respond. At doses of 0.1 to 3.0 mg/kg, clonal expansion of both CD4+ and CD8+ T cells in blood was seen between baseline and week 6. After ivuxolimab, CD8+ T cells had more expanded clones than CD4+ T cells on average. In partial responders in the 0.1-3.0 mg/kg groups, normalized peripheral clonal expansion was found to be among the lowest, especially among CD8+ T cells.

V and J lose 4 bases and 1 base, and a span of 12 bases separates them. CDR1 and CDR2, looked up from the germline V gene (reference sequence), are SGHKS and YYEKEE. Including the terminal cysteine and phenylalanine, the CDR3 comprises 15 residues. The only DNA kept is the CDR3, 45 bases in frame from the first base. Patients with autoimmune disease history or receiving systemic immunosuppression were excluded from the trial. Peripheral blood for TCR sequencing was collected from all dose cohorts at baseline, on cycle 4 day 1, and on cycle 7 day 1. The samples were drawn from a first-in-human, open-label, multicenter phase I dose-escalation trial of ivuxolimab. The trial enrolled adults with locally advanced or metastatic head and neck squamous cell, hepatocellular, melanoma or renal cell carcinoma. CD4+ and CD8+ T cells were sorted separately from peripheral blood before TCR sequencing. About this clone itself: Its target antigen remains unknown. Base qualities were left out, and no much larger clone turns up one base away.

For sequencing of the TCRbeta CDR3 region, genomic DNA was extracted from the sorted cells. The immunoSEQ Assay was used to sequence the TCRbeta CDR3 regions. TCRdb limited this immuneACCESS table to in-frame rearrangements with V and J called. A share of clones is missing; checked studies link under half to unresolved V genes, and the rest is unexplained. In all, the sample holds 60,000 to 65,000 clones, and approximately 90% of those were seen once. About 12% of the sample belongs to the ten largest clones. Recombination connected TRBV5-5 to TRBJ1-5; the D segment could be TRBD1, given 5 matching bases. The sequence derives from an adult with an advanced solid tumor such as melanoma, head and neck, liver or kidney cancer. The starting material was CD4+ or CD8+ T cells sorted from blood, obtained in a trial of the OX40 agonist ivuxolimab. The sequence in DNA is TGTGCCAGCAGCGGGGACGTTTCGAGCAATCAGCCCCAGCATTTT. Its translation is CASSGDVSSNQPQHF.